One T cell receptor beta chain is described in this entry. This sample is drawn from a study of OX40 agonist ivuxolimab in advanced cancers. Study at large: Of the participants, under 50% had some prior anti-PD-1, anti-PD-L1 or anti-CTLA-4 therapy, which was allowed.

Measured with immunoSEQ multiplex PCR; TCRdb has only the in-frame clones, and not every one. The sample includes tens of thousands of clones, 92% of them seen just once. Germline lookup yields CDR1 SGHVS and CDR2 FNYEAQ. Trimming pared 0 bases from V and 1 base from J, leaving 13 bases between. CDR3 size: 17 residues. The sequence came from an adult with an advanced solid tumor such as melanoma, head and neck, liver or kidney cancer. This chain connects TRBV7-6 to TRBJ2-1; weak D call: TRBD2 (6 bases). Specimen: CD4+ or CD8+ T cells sorted from blood, collected in a trial of the OX40 agonist ivuxolimab. The CDR3 spells CASSLAGGSGSYNEQFF. CDR3 nucleotides: TGTGCCAGCAGCTTAGCTGGAGGAAGCGGGTCCTACAATGAGCAGTTCTTC.